Listed here are 21 T cell receptor beta chains from one sample, sequenced in a study of Ad26.COV2.S vaccination and SARS-CoV-2 variants. Produced via immunoSEQ multiplex PCR; TCRdb's table is partial and in-frame only. Of hundreds of thousands of clones in the sample, over 75% were seen once. Documented treatment: about 20 received Ad26.COV2.S at low or high dose, single or two shots; 5 received placebo; per-sample allocation not given. The study sampled participants on day 63 after the first vaccine or placebo injection. The material sequenced was peripheral blood, taken in a trial of Ad26.COV2.S vaccine versus placebo. The receptors were sampled from a person between 18 and 65 years old who received the Ad26.COV2.S COVID-19 vaccine or a placebo.

The rearrangement joins TRBV5-1 to TRBJ2-2; D is unclear. V dropped 7 bases and J dropped 5 bases, with 15 bases sitting between them. Germline V gives CDR1 SGHRS, CDR2 YFSETQ. This CDR3 has 14 residues. The CDR3 protein is CASDPKLGTGELFF. In DNA, the CDR3 is TGCGCCAGCGACCCAAAGCTAGGGACCGGGGAGCTGTTTTTT.

The V gene is TRBV5-3, the J gene TRBJ1-5; possibly TRBD1 for D (6 bases). Being an ORF, TRBV5-3 has a function that is uncertain. V lost 0 bases and J 4 bases, leaving 11 bases between the germline ends. This CDR3 is built from 15 residues. The CDR3 reads CARSLDRVNNQPQHF. Here the CDR3 DNA reads TGTGCCAGAAGCTTGGACAGGGTAAATAATCAGCCCCAGCATTTT.

This rearrangement joins TRBV5-4 to TRBJ2-3; D not certain. Trimming removed 4 bases at V and 5 bases at J, with 14 bases between. Germline V CDR1 and CDR2: SGHNT, YYREEE (reference sequence). CDR3 length: 14 amino acids. CDR3 sequence reads: CASSPTSGEDTQYF. The CDR3 DNA reads TGTGCCAGCAGCCCAACCTCAGGAGAAGATACGCAGTATTTT.

The chain is built from TRBV5-1 and TRBJ1-1; 8 nucleotides match TRBD1. This CDR3 region has 15 residues. Trimming at V came to 3 bases and at J to 3 bases, leaving 7 bases not matched to a gene. Germline V gives CDR1 SGHRS, CDR2 YFSETQ. The CDR3 nucleotides are TGCGCCAGCAGCTCTCGGACAGGGAGGGACACTGAAGCTTTCTTT. It specifies CASSSRTGRDTEAFF. Full variable domain (rest looked up from reference TRBV5-1 and TRBJ1-1): KAGVTQTPRYLIKTRGQQVTLSCSPISGHRSVSWYQQTPGQGLQFLFEYFSETQRNKGNFPGRFSGRQFSNSRSEMNVSTLELGDSALYLCASSSRTGRDTEAFFGQGTRLTVV.

This clone was recorded once. This rearrangement joins TRBV27 to TRBJ1-4, with 9 bases matching TRBD1. Germline lookup yields CDR1 MNHEY and CDR2 SMNVEV (reference sequence). V lost 1 base to trimming and J lost 14 bases; unmatched junction nucleotides: 11. The CDR3 contains 15 residues. The CDR3 spells CASSLLQGAREGLFF. The CDR3 DNA reads as TGTGCCAGCAGTTTATTACAGGGGGCCCGTGAGGGTCTGTTTTTT.

The chain links TRBV7-9 to TRBJ2-7; no firm D call. The CDR3 covers 12 residues. Germline V gene sequence: CDR1 SEHNR, CDR2 FQNEAQ (reference sequence). V gave up 4 bases and J gave up 2 bases, with 6 bases separating them. The CDR3 protein is CASSYRPYEQYF. CDR3 DNA: TGTGCCAGCAGCTACAGACCCTACGAGCAGTACTTC. Supplemented by reference TRBV7-9 and TRBJ2-7, the full variable domain reads DTGVSQNPRHKITKRGQNVTFRCDPISEHNRLYWYRQTLGQGPEFLTYFQNEAQLEKSRLLSDRFSAERPKGSFSTLEIQRTEQGDSAMYLCASSYRPYEQYFGPGTRLTVT.

The chain recombines TRBV30 with TRBJ1-5; 12 nucleotides line up with TRBD1. The CDR3 spans 19 residues. V shed 0 bases and J 6 bases; nucleotides not matched to a gene: 15. Germline values: CDR1 GTSNPN, CDR2 SVGIG (reference sequence). The chain's CDR3 is CAWSVHRDRGQIYGQPQHF. DNA for the CDR3: TGTGCCTGGAGTGTCCACCGGGACAGGGGGCAAATTTATGGTCAGCCCCAGCATTTT.

The chain joins TRBV5-1 to TRBJ2-2; D may match TRBD1 or TRBD2 (5 bases each). This CDR3 contains 16 residues. Trimming cost V 0 bases and J 3 bases, with 12 bases left between them. The germline V gene encodes CDR1 SGHRS and CDR2 YFSETQ. CDR3 bases: TGCGCCAGCAGCTTGGGGAGAATGGGGGACACCGGGGAGCTGTTTTTT. It encodes CASSLGRMGDTGELFF.

The CDR3 DNA is TGTGCCAGCAGCTTCTTTCAGGGATCGTACTATGGCTACACCTTC. This codes for CASSFFQGSYYGYTF. The chain has TRBV5-4 and TRBJ1-2, with TRBD1 as a possible D gene (5 bases). Looked up from germline, CDR1 is SGHNT and CDR2 is YYREEE (reference sequence). The V end was cut by 2 bases, the J end by 3 bases, with 14 bases between. This CDR3 contains 15 residues.

The CDR3 DNA follows: TGTGCCAGCAGCGTAGAGGGGGGGGCGAACCAGCCCCAGCATTTT. Residues: CASSVEGGANQPQHF. The V gene is TRBV9, the J gene TRBJ1-5; D is possibly TRBD1 (6 bases). V lost 0 bases to trimming and J lost 7 bases, with 14 bases between them. The CDR3 runs to 15 residues. The V gene's germline CDR1 is SGDLS and CDR2 YYNGEE.

This chain uses TRBV5-1 with TRBJ2-7; 8 nucleotides align to TRBD2. This CDR3 has 17 amino acids. From germline, CDR1 is SGHRS and CDR2 YFSETQ. The junction had 17 bases not matched to a gene; V was cut back by 9 bases and J by 0 bases. CDR3 DNA sequence: TGCGCCACCCGTCTATACGGCGGGGGGTCGAACTCCTACGAGCAGTACTTC. Protein: CATRLYGGGSNSYEQYF.

This chain connects TRBV15 to TRBJ2-5; 7 positions agree with TRBD2. This CDR3 region has 16 residues. The V segment lost 1 base and the J segment 5 bases; nucleotides outside the gene matches: 10. Per germline, CDR1 LNHNV and CDR2 YYDKDF (reference sequence). The CDR3 reads CATSRAGYGGLETQYF. The CDR3 DNA reads as TGTGCCACCAGCAGAGCCGGGTACGGGGGGTTGGAGACCCAGTACTTC.

This clone was detected only once. J is TRBJ2-7 and V is TRBV18, with 7 nucleotides matching TRBD1. The V and J ends lost 6 bases and 2 bases, in that order; junction bases with no gene match: 10. The CDR3 consists of 15 residues. Germline CDR1 reads KGHSH; CDR2 reads LQKENI. The CDR3 region is CASSQGEPYPYEQYF. CDR3 DNA sequence: TGTGCCAGCTCCCAGGGGGAGCCGTACCCCTACGAGCAGTACTTC.

This chain uses TRBV6-1 with TRBJ2-1, with 9 bases that match TRBD2. The germline gives CDR1 MNHNS, CDR2 SASEGT. V was clipped by 4 bases and J by 12 bases; unmatched bases: 16. The CDR3 is made up of 16 amino acids. This chain's CDR3 is CASSALEAGGPRGQFF. CDR3 in DNA: TGTGCCAGCAGTGCATTAGAAGCGGGGGGTCCCCGGGGGCAGTTCTTC.

This clone was detected only once. J is TRBJ2-7 and V is TRBV5-1; 10 bases match TRBD1. The V gene's germline CDR1 is SGHRS and CDR2 YFSETQ. The CDR3 consists of 16 residues. The J segment lost 7 bases and the V segment lost 3 bases, leaving 13 bases of the junction unmatched. The CDR3 loop is CASSSNLKRGQGEQYF. Written as DNA, the CDR3 is TGCGCCAGCAGCTCTAACCTGAAACGGGGACAGGGGGAGCAGTACTTC.

The chain combines TRBV5-4 with TRBJ2-7; TRBD1 matches 10 bases. Germline CDR1 SGHNT, CDR2 YYREEE (reference sequence). V was pared by 2 bases and J by 5 bases, with 4 bases of the junction left unmatched. The CDR3 loop spans 14 amino acids. DNA of the CDR3: TGTGCCAGCAGCTTCGACAGGGGGCGCAACGAGCAGTACTTC. Its translation: CASSFDRGRNEQYF.

The J gene is TRBJ2-7, the V gene TRBV6-5; D remains ambiguous. Deletions cut 6 bases from V and 2 bases from J, with 17 bases between. CDR1 and CDR2 (germline): MNHEY, SVGAGI. CDR3 length: 15 residues. The CDR3 loop is CASRVDGPRPYEQYF. The CDR3 DNA follows: TGTGCCAGCAGAGTCGACGGACCAAGACCCTACGAGCAGTACTTC.

V is TRBV7-2 and J is TRBJ2-5; 12 bases agree with TRBD1. CDR1 and CDR2 (germline): SGHTA, FQGNSA. The CDR3 covers 15 residues. The V gene end was trimmed by 5 bases and the J gene end by 5 bases; junction bases not matched to a gene: 6. The CDR3 DNA reads as TGTGCCAGCAGCCCTAGGGACAGGGGGCTGGAGACCCAGTACTTC. It translates to CASSPRDRGLETQYF.

The J gene is TRBJ2-1, the V gene TRBV9; 9 bases line up with TRBD2. This CDR3 contains 15 residues. J was trimmed by 4 bases and V by 2 bases; bases with no gene match: 4. CDR1 and CDR2 (germline): SGDLS, YYNGEE. The CDR3 sequence: CASSVSGGPYNEQFF. In DNA form, the CDR3 reads TGTGCCAGCAGCGTGAGCGGGGGGCCTTACAATGAGCAGTTCTTC. The variable domain in full, with the rest retrieved from reference TRBV9 and TRBJ2-1, is DSGVTQTPKHLITATGQRVTLRCSPRSGDLSVYWYQQSLDQGLQFLIQYYNGEERAKGNILERFSAQQFPDLHSELNLSSLELGDSALYFCASSVSGGPYNEQFFGPGTRLTVL.

The rearrangement joins TRBV6-4 to TRBJ1-1; no reliable D call. Germline CDR1 and CDR2: MRHNA and SNTAGT. Trimming left V 5 bases short and J 5 bases short, with 18 bases between. CDR3 size: 15 residues. CDR3 region: CASSPPTYITTEAFF. As DNA, the CDR3 is TGTGCCAGCAGTCCCCCGACATATATCACTACTGAAGCTTTCTTT.

The chain combines TRBV5-8 with TRBJ2-7; 9 positions agree with TRBD1. Trimming took 4 bases from V and 6 from J; bases not matched to a gene: 8. Germline lookup yields CDR1 SGHTS and CDR2 YDEGEE. This CDR3 comprises 14 residues. Written as DNA, the CDR3 is TGTGCCAGCAGCAAGGAGGGACAGGGTTTCGAGCAGTACTTC. Amino acid sequence: CASSKEGQGFEQYF.